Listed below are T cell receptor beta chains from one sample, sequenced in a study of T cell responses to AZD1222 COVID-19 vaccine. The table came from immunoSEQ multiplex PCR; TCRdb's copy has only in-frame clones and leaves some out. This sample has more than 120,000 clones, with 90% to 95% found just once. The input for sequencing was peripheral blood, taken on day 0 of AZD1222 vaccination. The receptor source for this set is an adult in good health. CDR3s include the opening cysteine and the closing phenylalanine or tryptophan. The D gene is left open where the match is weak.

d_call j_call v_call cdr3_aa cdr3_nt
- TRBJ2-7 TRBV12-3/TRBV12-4 CASSLGQSYEQYF TGTGCCAGCAGTTTGGGTCAGTCCTACGAGCAGTACTTC
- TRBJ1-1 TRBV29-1 CSVEKNVGNTEAFF TGCAGCGTCGAAAAGAATGTAGGGAACACTGAAGCTTTCTTT
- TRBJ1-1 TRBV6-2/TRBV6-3 CASSSQLRPRGAFF TGTGCCAGCAGTTCGCAACTTCGTCCCCGAGGGGCTTTCTTT
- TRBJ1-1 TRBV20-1 CSASLRGEAFF TGCAGTGCTAGCTTGAGGGGTGAAGCTTTCTTT
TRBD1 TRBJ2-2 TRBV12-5 CASGPHRGPAGELFF TGTGCTAGTGGTCCTCACAGGGGGCCGGCCGGGGAGCTGTTTTTT
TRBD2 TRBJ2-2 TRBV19 CASSTLAGSDTGELFF TGTGCCAGTAGTACCCTAGCGGGATCGGACACCGGGGAGCTGTTTTTT
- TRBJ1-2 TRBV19 CASSPLSRDGYTF TGTGCCAGTAGTCCCCTTTCACGTGATGGCTACACCTTC
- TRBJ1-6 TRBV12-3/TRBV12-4 CASSSWPNSPLHF TGTGCCAGCAGTTCCTGGCCCAATTCACCCCTCCACTTT
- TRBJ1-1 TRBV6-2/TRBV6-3 CASSYTGGRLF TGTGCCAGCAGTTACACAGGCGGGAGGCTCTTT
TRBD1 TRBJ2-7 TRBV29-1 CSVSGQGPTYEQYF TGCAGCGTTTCGGGACAGGGGCCCACCTACGAGCAGTACTTC
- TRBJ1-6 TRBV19 CATQQGLGSPLHF TGTGCCACGCAACAGGGATTGGGTTCACCCCTCCACTTT
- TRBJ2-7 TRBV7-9 CASSESTGLARFKQYF TGTGCCAGCAGCGAATCGACCGGGCTAGCGCGTTTCAAGCAGTACTTC
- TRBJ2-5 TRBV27 CASSSEPGSKETQYF TGTGCCAGCAGTTCTGAACCGGGTAGTAAGGAGACCCAGTACTTC